A selection of T cell receptor beta chains follows, all from one sample in a study of T cell responses to AZD1222 COVID-19 vaccine. The table came from immunoSEQ multiplex PCR; TCRdb's copy has only in-frame clones and leaves some out. The sample records approximately 120,000 clones, around 83% being singletons. Source: peripheral blood, taken 28 days after the second AZD1222 dose. The receptors originated from an adult who received the AZD1222 COVID-19 vaccine. CDR3s include the opening cysteine and the closing phenylalanine or tryptophan.

CDR3 length | V gene | CDR3 protein
18 | TRBV7-2 | CASSLVRQGGTVNYGYTF
15 | TRBV6-5 | CASSPRTGHNQPQHF
15 | TRBV19 | CASSPLAGVQETQYF
15 | TRBV15 | CATSHRGGPTDTQYF
12 | TRBV7-9 | CASSLNRQEPWF
15 | TRBV6-5 | CASKYGGGAGETQYF
18 | TRBV7-9 | CASRPRAALDYSNQPQHF
17 | TRBV18 | CASSPPRQSPSGNTIYF
8 | TRBV3-1/TRBV3-2 | CASSEQYF
16 | TRBV5-1 | CASSLLPGQGIREQYF
15 | TRBV6-1 | CASSENGHSTDTQYF
13 | TRBV5-4 | CASSEDTLYEQYF
15 | TRBV29-1 | CSVSEAWTGGSGYTF
16 | TRBV19 | CASLLTASATNEKLFF
14 | TRBV5-1 | CASRWVGGDNEQFF
14 | TRBV19 | CASSGGWLGAEAFF
15 | TRBV7-6 | CASSLGEGMGNTIYF
16 | TRBV5-1 | CASSGLAGGRTDTQYF
15 | TRBV28 | CATLEQSATNEKLFF
15 | TRBV5-4 | CASSPLTRVGNEQFF
14 | TRBV3-1/TRBV3-2 | CASSRGQSVAEQYF
14 | TRBV7-2 | CASSLDLQTDTQYF
15 | TRBV28 | CASSILDRGNEKLFF
14 | TRBV6-2/TRBV6-3 | CASSRRASGTEAFF
14 | TRBV10-3 | CAISDKDRGDGYTF
13 | TRBV6-5 | CASRGTASYEQYF